The 16 T cell receptor beta chains reported below all come from one sample, sequenced in a study of naive and memory T cell subsets. The beta constant-region primer was an equimolar mix of two oligonucleotides covering TRBC1 and TRBC2. Each CDR3 protein gets one entry after TCRdb re-called the UMI-ligation and nested PCR reads with MiXCR. The data contain some 87,000 distinct CDR3 sequences, roughly 7.3% of them seen just once; the ten biggest clones take up 1.6%. The sample taken for sequencing was central memory CD4+ T cells from blood. These TCRs come from a human donor in good health.

This clonotype came up many times. V gene TRBV7-9 combines with J gene TRBJ1-3; D gene ambiguous. Per germline, CDR1 SEHNR and CDR2 FQNEAQ (reference sequence). V was cut by 3 bases and J by 0 bases, with 12 bases left in between. CDR3 length: 16 residues. In nucleotides, the CDR3 is TGTGCCAGCAGCTTTCGCCACGCCGGCTCTGGAAACACCATATATTTT. Encoded protein: CASSFRHAGSGNTIYF.

This clonotype was observed a few times. The chain links TRBV10-3 to TRBJ2-3; a weak D match, TRBD1 (6 bases). V was pared by 4 bases and J by 6 bases, with 17 bases between. The CDR3 is 15 amino acids. The germline gives CDR1 ENHRY, CDR2 SYGVKD. CDR3 amino acids: CAISAKQGNFDTQYF. CDR3 bases: TGTGCCATCAGTGCAAAGCAGGGGAACTTTGATACGCAGTATTTT.

This clonotype was detected many times. DNA for the CDR3: TGCAGTGCTAATAGGGCCCGTAATTCACCCCTCCACTTT. Protein: CSANRARNSPLHF. J is TRBJ1-6 and V is TRBV20-1; the D is unclear. The CDR3 contains 13 residues. CDR1 is DFQATT and CDR2 is SNEGSKA in the germline V gene (reference sequence). Deletions cut 4 bases from V and 6 bases from J, with 10 bases between.

This clonotype showed up many times. This sequence joins TRBV10-3 and TRBJ2-1; D is ambiguous. Germline V lookup: CDR1 ENHRY, CDR2 SYGVKD. Between the trimmed V and J ends, which lost 3 bases and 0 bases, there was a span of 12 bases. The CDR3 consists of 16 residues. In DNA form, the CDR3 reads TGTGCCATCAGTGATAGTCGGTCTAGCTCCTACAATGAGCAGTTCTTC. Protein product: CAISDSRSSSYNEQFF.

This clonotype showed up many times. The gene calls are TRBV21-1 and TRBJ2-4. TRBV21-1 is given as a pseudogene. The CDR3 covers 14 residues. CDR3 in amino acids: CASRSRIGKNIQYF. The CDR3 nucleotides are TGTGCCAGCAGGTCCAGGATAGGTAAAAACATTCAGTACTTC.

This clonotype appeared a few times. The chain carries TRBV20-1 and TRBJ1-4; 11 positions agree with TRBD1. V lost 5 bases, J lost 0 bases, and 2 bases stayed unmatched. The CDR3 runs to 15 residues. CDR1 is DFQATT, CDR2 SNEGSKA, per germline (reference sequence). CDR3 nucleotides: TGCAGTGCTCAGGGACAGGGGGCAACTAATGAAAAACTGTTTTTT. It specifies CSAQGQGATNEKLFF.

This clonotype has a count of ten or more. V is TRBV7-8 and J is TRBJ1-3; weak D call: TRBD1 (6 bases). CDR3 length: 17 amino acids. The ends were cut back, 2 bases at V and 6 bases at J, with 20 bases in the middle. CDR1 is SGHVS, CDR2 FQNEAQ, per germline. The CDR3 DNA is TGTGCCAGCAGCTTAAGTTACGTGCAGGGGCGAACAAACACCATATATTTT. Amino acids: CASSLSYVQGRTNTIYF.

The chain recombines TRBV20-1 with TRBJ2-3, with 8 nucleotides matching TRBD2. Germline CDR1 and CDR2: DFQATT and SNEGSKA (reference sequence). Trimming cost V 0 bases and J 1 base; bases outside gene matches: 12. The CDR3 is 18 residues long. DNA of the CDR3: TGCAGTGCTAGAGATTCGCTAGCGGGTGGGAGGCGCACAGATACGCAGTATTTT. Translating gives CSARDSLAGGRRTDTQYF.

This clonotype has ten or more counts. This chain connects TRBV20-1 to TRBJ1-1, with a tentative D call TRBD1 (6 bases). The V gene's germline CDR1 is DFQATT and CDR2 SNEGSKA (reference sequence). The V end lost 6 bases, the J end lost 0 bases, and 11 bases lay between the germline ends. This CDR3 has 13 amino acids. The CDR3 nucleotides read TGCAGTGCCGAGGACAGAATGAACACTGAAGCTTTCTTT. Its protein product is CSAEDRMNTEAFF.

In its sample, this clonotype was seen a few times. The V gene is TRBV7-9, the J gene TRBJ2-1, with 12 positions matching TRBD2. The junction had 14 bases not matched to a gene; V was cut back by 5 bases and J by 6 bases. The CDR3 totals 18 residues. CDR1 is SEHNR and CDR2 is FQNEAQ in the germline V gene (reference sequence). Here the CDR3 reads CASSDIVQLAGGGNEQFF. The CDR3 DNA is TGTGCCAGCAGCGATATCGTTCAACTAGCGGGAGGAGGCAATGAGCAGTTCTTC.

The V gene is TRBV27, the J gene TRBJ2-6, with no clear D. Trimming left V 7 bases short and J 2 bases short, with 15 bases between. In germline, CDR1 is MNHEY, CDR2 SMNVEV (reference sequence). The CDR3 consists of 16 residues. The CDR3, as DNA: TGTGCCAGCACCCCTCTTATCCGAACTGGGGCCAACGTCCTGACTTTC. It translates to CASTPLIRTGANVLTF.

V usage is TRBV12-3 or TRBV12-4 and J usage is TRBJ2-7; tentative D call: TRBD1 (5 bases). The CDR3 loop spans 14 amino acids. V was trimmed by 4 bases and J by 1 base, leaving 11 bases between them. CDR3 in DNA: TGTGCCAGCAGTTCACTGGACAATTCCTACGAGCAGTACTTC. Amino acids: CASSSLDNSYEQYF.

This clonotype was seen ten or more times. The rearrangement uses TRBV15 and TRBJ2-5; TRBD2 matches at 12 bases. V shed 2 bases, J shed 2 bases, and the junction held 9 bases outside the gene matches. This CDR3 is built from 18 residues. The germline CDR1 and CDR2 sequences are LNHNV and YYDKDF (reference sequence). The CDR3 DNA sequence: TGTGCCACCAGCAGACGGCAACTAGCGGGGGGAAGGCAAGAGACCCAGTACTTC. Translated, it gives CATSRRQLAGGRQETQYF.

The rearrangement joins TRBV11-2 to TRBJ2-2, with D hard to call. V lost 6 bases and J 5 bases, leaving 10 bases between the germline ends. This CDR3 region has 13 residues. Germline CDR1 SGHAT, CDR2 FQNNGV. The CDR3 DNA is TGTGCCAGCAGTCTTCACATGACCGGGGAGCTGTTTTTT. Its translation is CASSLHMTGELFF.

This clonotype was picked up many times. The genes are TRBV20-1 and TRBJ1-2; D uncertain. Germline V gives CDR1 DFQATT, CDR2 SNEGSKA (reference sequence). The CDR3 is 16 amino acids. The germline V and J ends were trimmed by 3 bases and 4 bases, with 21 bases remaining between them. For the CDR3, the DNA is TGCAGTGCTAGCCAAGGGCGGGCAGTAGGACTCTATGGCTACACCTTC. It encodes CSASQGRAVGLYGYTF.

V gene TRBV28 combines with J gene TRBJ2-5, with 10 bases fitting TRBD2. The junction had 13 bases not matched to a gene; V was cut back by 6 bases and J by 3 bases. The CDR3 runs to 17 residues. Germline V gene sequence: CDR1 MDHEN, CDR2 SYDVKM. CDR3 amino acids: CASSLSSGGVGEETQYF. The CDR3 region has the DNA TGTGCCAGCAGCCTCTCGAGCGGGGGGGTCGGGGAAGAGACCCAGTACTTC.